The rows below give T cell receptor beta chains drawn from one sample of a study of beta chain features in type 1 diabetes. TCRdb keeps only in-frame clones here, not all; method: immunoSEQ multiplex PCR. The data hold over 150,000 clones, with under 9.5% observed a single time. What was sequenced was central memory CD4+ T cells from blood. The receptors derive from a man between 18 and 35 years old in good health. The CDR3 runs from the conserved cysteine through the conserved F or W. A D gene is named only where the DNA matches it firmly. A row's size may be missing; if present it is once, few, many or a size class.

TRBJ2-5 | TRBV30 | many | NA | TGTGCCTGGAGTACCGGGGGGCAATCGGAGACCCAGTACTTC | CAWSTGGQSETQYF
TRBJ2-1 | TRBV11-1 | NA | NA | TGTGCCAGCAGCCCTAATCGGGATGAGCAGTTCTTC | CASSPNRDEQFF
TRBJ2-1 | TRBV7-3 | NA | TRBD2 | TGTGCCAGCAGCTTAAGTCCTAGCGGGAGTATCGATGAGCAGTTCTTC | CASSLSPSGSIDEQFF
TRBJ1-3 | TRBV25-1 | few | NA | TGTGCCAGCAGTGAAACGGGGTCTGGAAACACCATATATTTT | CASSETGSGNTIYF
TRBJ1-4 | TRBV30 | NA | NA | TGTGCCTGGAGTGTAGACCCCCGATTGGGAGCCGTCGAAAAACTGTTTTTT | CAWSVDPRLGAVEKLFF
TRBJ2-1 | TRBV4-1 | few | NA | TGCGCCAGCAGGGACGTTGGGGGGAACTCCTACAATGAGCAGTTCTTC | CASRDVGGNSYNEQFF
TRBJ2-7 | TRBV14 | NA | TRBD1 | TGTGCCAGCAGCCTTGGACAGGGGGAGGCCGAGCAGTACTTC | CASSLGQGEAEQYF
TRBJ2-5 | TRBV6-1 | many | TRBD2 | TGTGCCAGCAGTGGACGGACTAGCGGGAGTATTTTGGAGACCCAGTACTTC | CASSGRTSGSILETQYF
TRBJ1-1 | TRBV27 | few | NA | TGTGCCAGCAGTTTATCGTCCGCAGGGAACACTGAAGCTTTCTTT | CASSLSSAGNTEAFF
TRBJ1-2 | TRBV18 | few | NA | TGTGCCAGCTCACCAGACAGTAACTATGGCTACACCTTC | CASSPDSNYGYTF
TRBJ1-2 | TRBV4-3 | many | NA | TGCGCCAGCAGCCCGCGGCGCCTAGACTATGGCTACACCTTC | CASSPRRLDYGYTF
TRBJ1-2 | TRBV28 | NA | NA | TGTGCCAGCAGTGTGGCCGCCAACTATGGCTACACCTTC | CASSVAANYGYTF
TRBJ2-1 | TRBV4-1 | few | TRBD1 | TGCGCCAGCAGCGCAGGGGGCTCTCCCTACAATGAGCAGTTCTTC | CASSAGGSPYNEQFF
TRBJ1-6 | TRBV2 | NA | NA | TGTGCCAGCATGGCAGGGCTGAATTCACCCCTCCACTTT | CASMAGLNSPLHF
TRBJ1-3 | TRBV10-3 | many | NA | TGTGCCATCAACCAACAGAGCTCTGGAAACACCATATATTTT | CAINQQSSGNTIYF
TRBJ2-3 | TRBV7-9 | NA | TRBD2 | TGTGCCAGCAGATCACTAGCGGGAGATTCAGATACGCAGTATTTT | CASRSLAGDSDTQYF
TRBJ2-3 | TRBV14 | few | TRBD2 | TGTGCCAGCAGCCGCATAGCGGGAGGGCCTGATGATACGCAGTATTTT | CASSRIAGGPDDTQYF
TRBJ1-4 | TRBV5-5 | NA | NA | TGTGCCAGCAGCTTGTCCGGAGACAGGGAAAAACTGTTTTTT | CASSLSGDREKLFF
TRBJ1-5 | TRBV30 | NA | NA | TGTGCCTGGAGTGGCTCCGGGGGGGTCGGCAATCAGCCCCAGCATTTT | CAWSGSGGVGNQPQHF
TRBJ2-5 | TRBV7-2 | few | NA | TGTGCCAGCAGCTTAGGTGGGCCCCAAGAGACCCAGTACTTC | CASSLGGPQETQYF
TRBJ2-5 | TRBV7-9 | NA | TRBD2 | TGTGCCAGCAGCTTAACGGTCCTCGGACTAGCGGAGACCCAGTACTTC | CASSLTVLGLAETQYF
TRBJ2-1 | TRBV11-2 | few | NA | TGTGCCAGCAGCGTATATAGGAGGGGTGGCGGGCAGTTCTTC | CASSVYRRGGGQFF
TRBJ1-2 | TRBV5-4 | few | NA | TGTGCCAGCAGCTTGGCAGGAACCTATGGCTACACCTTC | CASSLAGTYGYTF
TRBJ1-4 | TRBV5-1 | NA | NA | TGCGCCAGCAGCCAGGAAGGAGAAAAACTGTTTTTT | CASSQEGEKLFF
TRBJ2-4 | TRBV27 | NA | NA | TGTGCCAGCAGTTTTAGACCCGGCGGATACACCGCCAAAAACATTCAGTACTTC | CASSFRPGGYTAKNIQYF
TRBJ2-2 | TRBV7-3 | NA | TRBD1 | TGTGCCAGCAGCTCCAATCAGGGGGCGAACGGGGAGCTGTTTTTT | CASSSNQGANGELFF